The text below deals with one TCR beta chain. Its antigen is undetermined. The record originates from a study of T cell repertoires and HLA-DP antigens. Data came from immunoSEQ multiplex PCR; TCRdb stores just in-frame clones and leaves some out. The table shows over 60,000 clones, with roughly 75% occurring only once. The CDR3 has 15 amino acids. Germline V gene sequence: CDR1 MNHEY, CDR2 SMNVEV (reference sequence). V lost 6 bases, J lost 2 bases, and 14 bases lay in between. V usage is TRBV27 and J usage is TRBJ1-5; perhaps TRBD1 as D (5 bases). The receptor was isolated from a man aged 55 to 70 in good health and CMV-seronegative. Sequenced sample: CD4+ T cells from PBMCs. The CDR3 sequence is CASSKTKGGNQPQHF. As DNA, the CDR3 is TGTGCCAGCAGCAAAACAAAAGGGGGCAATCAGCCCCAGCATTTT.